The 10 T cell receptor beta chains in this list originate from one sample, sequenced in a study of post-analysis software for immune sequencing data. Antigens of these TCRs are unknown. The TCR beta cDNA libraries contained unique molecular identifiers. One entry per CDR3 protein results from TCRdb running MiXCR on the PCR reads. The sample includes about 460,000 distinct CDR3 sequences, 40% to 55% of them seen just once. Study outcomes and limitations: TRBV5-6, TRBV5-1 and TRBV20-1 belonged to a set of about five TRBV segments that were more frequent in patients than controls.

Sequenced material: blood. The receptors originated from a girl aged 10-17 years with multiple sclerosis.

This clonotype occurred a few times. This chain uses TRBV12-3 or TRBV12-4 with TRBJ1-6; D is possibly TRBD1 (5 bases). Trimming pared 3 bases from V and 7 bases from J, leaving 16 bases between. The CDR3 runs to 16 residues. The CDR3 nucleotides are TGTGCCAGCAGTTTCTACCAGGTTCAGGGAAATTCACCCCTCCACTTT. Its protein is CASSFYQVQGNSPLHF.

The rearrangement joins TRBV7-8 to TRBJ2-7; D may be TRBD2 (6 bases). This CDR3 has 20 residues. Germline lookup yields CDR1 SGHVS and CDR2 FQNEAQ. V lost 1 base, J lost 1 base, and 26 bases lay in between. The CDR3 DNA follows: TGTGCCAGCAGCTTAGGGGTCGCTGGCGCACGCGGGGCCGGTTCCTACGAGCAGTACTTC. Translation: CASSLGVAGARGAGSYEQYF. Based on the CDR3 plus reference TRBV7-8 and TRBJ2-7, the full variable domain is GAGVSQSPRYKVAKRGQDVALRCDPISGHVSLFWYQQALGQGPEFLTYFQNEAQLDKSGLPSDRFFAERPEGSVSTLKIQRTQQEDSAVYLCASSLGVAGARGAGSYEQYFGPGTRLTVT.

This clonotype was seen only a few times. The chain joins TRBV29-1 to TRBJ2-7, with D tentatively TRBD2 (5 bases). Trimming left V 4 bases short and J 2 bases short, with 12 bases between. The CDR3 sequence is 13 residues long. Germline CDR1 reads SQVTM; CDR2 reads ANQGSEA. The CDR3 DNA reads as TGCAGCGTTGTTTTGAGGGCAGCCTACGAGCAGTACTTC. It encodes CSVVLRAAYEQYF.

This clonotype was observed a handful of times. The rearrangement uses TRBV10-3 and TRBJ2-3; 7 bases agree with TRBD1. CDR1 is ENHRY and CDR2 is SYGVKD in the germline V gene. V dropped 7 bases and J dropped 2; count of bases not matched to a gene: 6. The CDR3 consists of 14 residues. The CDR3 nucleotides read TGTGCCATCACCGGGACAGTTTCCACAGATACGCAGTATTTT. It is translated as CAITGTVSTDTQYF.

J is TRBJ2-3 and V is TRBV7-9; 7 nucleotides align to TRBD1. CDR3 length equals 14 residues. Losses at the gene ends were 5 bases for V and 5 bases for J; bases not matched to a gene: 7. CDR1 and CDR2 (germline): SEHNR, FQNEAQ (reference sequence). This chain's CDR3 is CASSVTGVRDTQYF. The CDR3 DNA follows: TGTGCCAGCAGCGTTACAGGGGTCAGAGATACGCAGTATTTT. Filled out from reference TRBV7-9 and TRBJ2-3, the complete variable domain reads DTGVSQNPRHKITKRGQNVTFRCDPISEHNRLYWYRQTLGQGPEFLTYFQNEAQLEKSRLLSDRFSAERPKGSFSTLEIQRTEQGDSAMYLCASSVTGVRDTQYFGPGTRLTVL.

The chain recombines TRBV29-1 with TRBJ2-5, with TRBD2 as a possible D gene (6 bases). The V gene's germline CDR1 is SQVTM and CDR2 ANQGSEA. This CDR3 has 14 amino acids. Trimming removed 6 bases from V and 1 base from J, with 15 bases in between. The CDR3 reads CSVAVGGSQETQYF. The DNA of the CDR3 is TGCAGCGTGGCGGTGGGGGGAAGCCAAGAGACCCAGTACTTC.

V gene TRBV11-1 combines with J gene TRBJ2-1, with a tentative D call TRBD2 (6 bases). The CDR3 contains 16 residues. V lost 4 bases and J 2 bases, leaving 15 bases between the germline ends. Germline CDR1 is SGHAT and CDR2 is FQDESV (reference sequence). CDR3 sequence (DNA): TGTGCCAGCAGCTCCCAGGTTAGGACTACCTACAATGAGCAGTTCTTC. Protein product: CASSSQVRTTYNEQFF.

A single count supports this clonotype. The J gene is TRBJ2-7, the V gene TRBV24-1, with 12 bases identical to TRBD2. CDR1 and CDR2 from the germline V gene are KGHDR and SFDVKD. There are 15 residues in the CDR3. With V trimmed by 5 bases and J by 7 bases, 8 bases remained unmatched. CDR3: CATSVLAGGKNEQYF. The CDR3 DNA reads as TGTGCCACCAGTGTGCTAGCGGGAGGGAAGAATGAGCAGTACTTC.

This clonotype has just a few counts. This chain connects TRBV20-1 to TRBJ2-7; the match to TRBD2 covers 7 bases. In germline, CDR1 is DFQATT, CDR2 SNEGSKA (reference sequence). Unmatched junction bases numbered 7, after V lost 3 bases and J lost 5 bases. The CDR3 extends over 13 amino acids. CDR3 residues: CSASRAGVHEQYF. The DNA for the CDR3 is TGCAGTGCTAGTAGGGCGGGAGTACACGAGCAGTACTTC.

The chain recombines TRBV9 with TRBJ2-3; 13 bases fit TRBD2. The CDR3 has 15 residues. V lost 4 bases to trimming and J lost 7 bases; unmatched junction nucleotides: 6. Germline CDR1 and CDR2: SGDLS and YYNGEE. The CDR3 bases are TGTGCCAGCAGCAGGACTAGCGGGAGTTTATATACGCAGTATTTT. Translation gives CASSRTSGSLYTQYF. Together with reference TRBV9 and TRBJ2-3, the CDR3 gives the full variable domain: DSGVTQTPKHLITATGQRVTLRCSPRSGDLSVYWYQQSLDQGLQFLIQYYNGEERAKGNILERFSAQQFPDLHSELNLSSLELGDSALYFCASSRTSGSLYTQYFGPGTRLTVL.